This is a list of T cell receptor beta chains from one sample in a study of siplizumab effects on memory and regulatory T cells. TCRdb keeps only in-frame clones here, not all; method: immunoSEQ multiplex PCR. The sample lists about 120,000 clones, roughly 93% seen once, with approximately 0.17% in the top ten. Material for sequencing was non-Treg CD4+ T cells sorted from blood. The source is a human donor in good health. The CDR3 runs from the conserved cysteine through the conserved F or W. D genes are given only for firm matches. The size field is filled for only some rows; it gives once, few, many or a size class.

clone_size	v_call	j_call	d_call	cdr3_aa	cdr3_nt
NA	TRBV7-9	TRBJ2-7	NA	CASSLAGRAYEQYF	TGTGCCAGCAGCTTAGCGGGGCGAGCCTACGAGCAGTACTTC
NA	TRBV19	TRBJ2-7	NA	CASSIASQGFYEQYF	TGTGCCAGTAGTATAGCATCACAGGGCTTCTACGAGCAGTACTTC
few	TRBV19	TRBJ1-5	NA	CASSEQGTGNQPQHF	TGTGCCAGTAGTGAACAGGGAACAGGCAATCAGCCCCAGCATTTT
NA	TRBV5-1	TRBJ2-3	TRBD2	CASSWTSGGADTQYF	TGCGCCAGCAGCTGGACTAGCGGGGGGGCAGATACGCAGTATTTT
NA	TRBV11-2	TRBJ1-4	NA	CASRLEGRAEKLFF	TGTGCCAGCAGGCTGGAGGGGAGGGCTGAAAAACTGTTTTTT
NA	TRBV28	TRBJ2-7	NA	CASGTQTPYEQYF	TGTGCCAGCGGGACACAAACTCCCTACGAGCAGTACTTC
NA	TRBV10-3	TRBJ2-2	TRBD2	CAISESIAGGPRTGELFF	TGTGCCATCAGTGAGTCAATAGCGGGGGGACCGAGGACCGGGGAGCTGTTTTTT
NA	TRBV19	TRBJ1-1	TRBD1	CASRVVGTGVRNTEAFF	TGTGCCAGTAGGGTCGTGGGGACAGGGGTTAGGAACACTGAAGCTTTCTTT
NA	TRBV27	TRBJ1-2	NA	CASSLRGAGYGYTF	TGTGCCAGCAGTTTACGAGGGGCCGGCTATGGCTACACCTTC
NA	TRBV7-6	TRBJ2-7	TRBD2	CASSLGSSGGTSSYEQYF	TGTGCCAGCAGCTTAGGCTCTAGCGGGGGGACAAGCTCCTACGAGCAGTACTTC
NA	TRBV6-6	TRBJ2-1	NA	CASSYGQNLLNEQFF	TGTGCCAGCAGTTACGGGCAGAACCTACTCAATGAGCAGTTCTTC
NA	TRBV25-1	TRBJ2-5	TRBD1	CASTTGTGWKETQYF	TGTGCCAGCACGACCGGGACAGGTTGGAAGGAGACCCAGTACTTC